This T cell receptor beta chain was obtained from a study of neoadjuvant nivolumab and ipilimumab in lung cancer. General study points: TCR richness and clonality were higher in tumors than adjacent uninvolved lung. Only a small number of samples underwent TCR sequencing. From pretherapy to surgery, tumor richness and clonality rose with dual therapy.

Turning to this clone: Its specificity is not known.

The V segment lost 6 bases and the J segment 2 bases; nucleotides outside the gene matches: 4. CDR3 length: 15 amino acids. Germline loops: CDR1 LNHDA, CDR2 SQIVND (reference sequence). Libraries were prepared by immunoSEQ multiplex PCR; TCRdb keeps only in-frame clonotypes and omits some of them. The repertoire holds some 29,000 clones, with 65% to 85% as singletons. The sequenced sample was tumor tissue, obtained after neoadjuvant nivolumab, alone or with ipilimumab, at or shortly before surgery. The chain uses TRBV19 and TRBJ1-5; 10 nucleotides line up with TRBD1. This clonotype was sampled from an adult with non-small cell lung cancer. CDR3 sequence: CASRGGTGGNQPQHF. The CDR3 region has the DNA TGTGCCAGTAGGGGAGGGACAGGGGGCAATCAGCCCCAGCATTTT.